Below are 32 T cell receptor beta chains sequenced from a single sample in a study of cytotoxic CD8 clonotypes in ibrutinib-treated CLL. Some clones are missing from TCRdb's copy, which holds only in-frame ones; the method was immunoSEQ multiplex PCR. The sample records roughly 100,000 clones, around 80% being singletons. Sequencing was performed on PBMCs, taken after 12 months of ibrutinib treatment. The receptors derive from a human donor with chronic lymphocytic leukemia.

The CDR3 loop reads CASSDRQSTDTQYF. CDR3 DNA: TGTGCCAGCAGTGACAGGCAGAGCACAGATACGCAGTATTTT. The gene calls are TRBV6-1 and TRBJ2-3; D not certain. The CDR3 is 14 residues long. The ends were cut back, 3 bases at V and 0 bases at J, with 7 bases in the middle. Germline lookup yields CDR1 MNHNS and CDR2 SASEGT.

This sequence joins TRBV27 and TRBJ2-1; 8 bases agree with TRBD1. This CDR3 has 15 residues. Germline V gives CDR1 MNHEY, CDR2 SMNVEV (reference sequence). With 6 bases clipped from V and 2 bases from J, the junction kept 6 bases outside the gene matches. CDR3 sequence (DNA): TGTGCCAGCAGGACCGGGACAGGTGCCTACAATGAGCAGTTCTTC. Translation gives CASRTGTGAYNEQFF.

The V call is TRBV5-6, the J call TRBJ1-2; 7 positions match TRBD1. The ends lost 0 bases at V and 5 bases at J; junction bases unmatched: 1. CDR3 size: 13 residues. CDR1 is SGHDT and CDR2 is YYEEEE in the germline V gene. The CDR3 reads CASSLEQGYGYTF. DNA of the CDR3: TGTGCCAGCAGCTTGGAACAGGGGTATGGCTACACCTTC.

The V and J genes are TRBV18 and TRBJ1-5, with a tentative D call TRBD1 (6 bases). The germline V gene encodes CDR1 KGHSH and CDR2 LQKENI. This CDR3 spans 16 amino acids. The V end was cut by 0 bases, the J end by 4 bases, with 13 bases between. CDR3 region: CASSPPGGSFNQPQHF. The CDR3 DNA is TGTGCCAGCTCACCACCGGGGGGCTCTTTTAATCAGCCCCAGCATTTT.

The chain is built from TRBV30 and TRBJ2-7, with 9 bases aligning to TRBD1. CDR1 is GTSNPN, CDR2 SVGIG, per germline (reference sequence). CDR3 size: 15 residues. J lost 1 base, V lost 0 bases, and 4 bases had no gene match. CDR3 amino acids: CAWSVRGTGSYEQYF. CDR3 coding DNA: TGTGCCTGGAGTGTACGTGGGACAGGGTCCTACGAGCAGTACTTC.

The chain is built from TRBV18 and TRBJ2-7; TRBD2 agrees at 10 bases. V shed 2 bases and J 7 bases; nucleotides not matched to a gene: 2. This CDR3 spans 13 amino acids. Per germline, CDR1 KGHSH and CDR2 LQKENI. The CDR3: CASSPSGGAEQYF. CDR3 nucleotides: TGTGCCAGCTCACCAAGCGGGGGGGCGGAGCAGTACTTC. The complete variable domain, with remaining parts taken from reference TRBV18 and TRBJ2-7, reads NAGVMQNPRHLVRRRGQEARLRCSPMKGHSHVYWYRQLPEEGLKFMVYLQKENIIDESGMPKERFSAEFPKEGPSILRIQQVVRGDSAAYFCASSPSGGAEQYFGPGTRLTVT.

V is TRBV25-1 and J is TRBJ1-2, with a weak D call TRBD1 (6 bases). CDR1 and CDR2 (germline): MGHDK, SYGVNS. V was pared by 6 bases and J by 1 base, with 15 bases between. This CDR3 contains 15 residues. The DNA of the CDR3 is TGTGCCAGCAGCCAGTGGACAGAGGATAACTATGGCTACACCTTC. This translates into CASSQWTEDNYGYTF.

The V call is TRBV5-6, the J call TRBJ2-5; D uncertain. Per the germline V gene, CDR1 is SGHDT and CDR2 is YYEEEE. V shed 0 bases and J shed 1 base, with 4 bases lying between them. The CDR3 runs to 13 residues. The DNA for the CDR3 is TGTGCCAGCAGCTTGGACAGCCAAGAGACCCAGTACTTC. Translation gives CASSLDSQETQYF. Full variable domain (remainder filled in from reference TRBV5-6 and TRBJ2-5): DAGVTQSPTHLIKTRGQQVTLRCSPKSGHDTVSWYQQALGQGPQFIFQYYEEEERQRGNFPDRFSGHQFPNYSSELNVNALLLGDSALYLCASSLDSQETQYFGPGTRLLVL.

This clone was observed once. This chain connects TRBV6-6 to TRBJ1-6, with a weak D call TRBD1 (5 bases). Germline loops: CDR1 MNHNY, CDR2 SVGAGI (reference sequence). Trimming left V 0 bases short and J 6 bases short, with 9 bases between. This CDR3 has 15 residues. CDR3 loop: CASSYSWGVNSPLHF. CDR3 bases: TGTGCCAGCAGTTACTCGTGGGGGGTTAATTCACCCCTCCACTTT.

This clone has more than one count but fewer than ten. CDR3: CASSVASGGNTDTQYF. The DNA for the CDR3 is TGTGCCAGCAGCGTAGCTAGCGGGGGAAACACAGATACGCAGTATTTT. The chain joins TRBV9 to TRBJ2-3, with TRBD2 matching 10 bases. The trim removed 0 bases at V and 2 bases at J, leaving 3 bases unmatched. The CDR3 covers 16 residues. The germline V gene has CDR1 SGDLS and CDR2 YYNGEE.

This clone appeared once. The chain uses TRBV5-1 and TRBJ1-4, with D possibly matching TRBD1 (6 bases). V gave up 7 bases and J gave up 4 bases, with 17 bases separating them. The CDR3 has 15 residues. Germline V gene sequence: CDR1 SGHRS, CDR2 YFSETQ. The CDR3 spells CASLGGAGDNEKLFF. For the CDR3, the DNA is TGCGCCAGCCTAGGAGGGGCAGGGGATAATGAAAAACTGTTTTTT.

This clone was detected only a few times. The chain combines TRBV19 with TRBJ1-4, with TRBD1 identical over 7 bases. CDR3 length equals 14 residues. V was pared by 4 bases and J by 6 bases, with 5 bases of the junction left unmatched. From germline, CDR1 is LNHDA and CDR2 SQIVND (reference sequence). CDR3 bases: TGTGCCAGTAGTAGGACAGGCGGAGATGAAAAACTGTTTTTT. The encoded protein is CASSRTGGDEKLFF.

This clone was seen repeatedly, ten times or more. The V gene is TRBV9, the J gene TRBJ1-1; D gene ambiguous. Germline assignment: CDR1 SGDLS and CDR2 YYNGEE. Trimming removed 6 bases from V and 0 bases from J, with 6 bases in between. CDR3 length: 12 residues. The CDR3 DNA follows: TGTGCCAGCACCGGGATGAACACTGAAGCTTTCTTT. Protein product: CASTGMNTEAFF.

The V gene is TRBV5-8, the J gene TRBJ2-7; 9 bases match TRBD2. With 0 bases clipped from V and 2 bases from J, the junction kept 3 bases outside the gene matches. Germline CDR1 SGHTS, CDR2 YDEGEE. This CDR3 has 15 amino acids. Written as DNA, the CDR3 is TGTGCCAGCAGCTTGGACGGCGGGGGGGCCTACGAGCAGTACTTC. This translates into CASSLDGGGAYEQYF.

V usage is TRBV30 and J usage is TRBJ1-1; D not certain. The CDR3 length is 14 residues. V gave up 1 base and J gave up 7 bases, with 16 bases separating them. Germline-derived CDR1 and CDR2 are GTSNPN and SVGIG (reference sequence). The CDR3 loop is CAWSEDRAGSEAFF. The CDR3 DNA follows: TGTGCCTGGAGTGAAGACCGAGCGGGCAGTGAAGCTTTCTTT.

The CDR3 is CASSGERGANYGYTF. The CDR3 DNA is TGTGCCAGCAGCGGTGAACGGGGGGCTAACTATGGCTACACCTTC. The gene calls are TRBV6-1 and TRBJ1-2; D might be TRBD1 (5 bases). The V gene's germline CDR1 is MNHNS and CDR2 SASEGT. This CDR3 is built from 15 residues. The V end was cut by 6 bases, the J end by 0 bases, with 14 bases between.

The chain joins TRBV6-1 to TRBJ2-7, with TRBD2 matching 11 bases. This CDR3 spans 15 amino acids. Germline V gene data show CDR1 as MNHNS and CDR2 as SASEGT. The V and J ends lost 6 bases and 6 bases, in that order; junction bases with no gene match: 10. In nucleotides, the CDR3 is TGTGCCAGCAGGGAGACGACTAGCGGGGTAGCCGAGCAGTACTTC. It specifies CASRETTSGVAEQYF.

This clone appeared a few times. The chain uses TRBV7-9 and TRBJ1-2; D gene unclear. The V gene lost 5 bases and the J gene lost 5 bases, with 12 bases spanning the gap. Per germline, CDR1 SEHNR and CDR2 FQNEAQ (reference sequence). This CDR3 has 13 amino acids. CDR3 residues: CASSLTEKYGYTF. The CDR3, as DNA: TGTGCCAGCAGCCTTACAGAAAAATATGGCTACACCTTC.

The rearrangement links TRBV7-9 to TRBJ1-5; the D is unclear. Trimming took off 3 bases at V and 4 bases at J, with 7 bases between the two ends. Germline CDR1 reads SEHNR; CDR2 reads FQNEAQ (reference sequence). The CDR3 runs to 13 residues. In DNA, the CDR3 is TGTGCCAGCAGCTTCGGCGGTAATCAGCCCCAGCATTTT. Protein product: CASSFGGNQPQHF.

The CDR3 protein is CASGGPGPNEAFF. For the CDR3, the DNA is TGTGCCAGCGGGGGGCCGGGGCCCAACGAAGCTTTCTTT. The V and J genes are TRBV9 and TRBJ1-1; maybe TRBD1 (6 bases). Germline values: CDR1 SGDLS, CDR2 YYNGEE. This CDR3 contains 13 residues. The ends were cut back, 7 bases at V and 8 bases at J, with 18 bases in the middle.

CDR3 amino acids: CASSPPPGTSGHEQYF. CDR3 DNA: TGTGCCAGCAGTCCCCCGCCCGGGACTAGCGGTCACGAGCAGTACTTC. The chain carries TRBV28 and TRBJ2-7, with 11 bases identical to TRBD2. The CDR3 length is 16 residues. CDR1 is MDHEN, CDR2 SYDVKM, per germline. V lost 5 bases, J lost 5 bases, and 11 bases stayed unmatched.

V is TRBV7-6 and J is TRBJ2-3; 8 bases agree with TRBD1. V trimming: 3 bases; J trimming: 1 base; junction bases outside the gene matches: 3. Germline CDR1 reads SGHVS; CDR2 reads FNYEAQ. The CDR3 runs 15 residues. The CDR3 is CASSFAGQGTDTQYF. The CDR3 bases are TGTGCCAGCAGCTTTGCGGGACAGGGCACAGATACGCAGTATTTT.

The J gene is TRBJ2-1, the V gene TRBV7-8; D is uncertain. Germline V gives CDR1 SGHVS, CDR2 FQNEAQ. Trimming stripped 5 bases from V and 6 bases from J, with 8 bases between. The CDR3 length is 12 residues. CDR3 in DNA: TGTGCCAGCAGCCCGGCCCGCAATGAGCAGTTCTTC. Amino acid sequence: CASSPARNEQFF.

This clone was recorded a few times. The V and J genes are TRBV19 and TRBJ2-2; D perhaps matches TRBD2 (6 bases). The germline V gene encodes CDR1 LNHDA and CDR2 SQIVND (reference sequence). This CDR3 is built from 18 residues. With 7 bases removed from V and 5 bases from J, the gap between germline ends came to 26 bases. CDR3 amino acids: CASKLEGRGKLLTGELFF. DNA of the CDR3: TGTGCCAGTAAATTGGAGGGTCGGGGCAAACTACTTACCGGGGAGCTGTTTTTT.

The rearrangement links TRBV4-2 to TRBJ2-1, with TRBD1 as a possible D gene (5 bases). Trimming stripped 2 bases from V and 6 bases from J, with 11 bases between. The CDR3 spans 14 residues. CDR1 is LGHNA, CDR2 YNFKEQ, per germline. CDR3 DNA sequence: TGTGCCAGCAGCCAACAGGGCCCAATCAATGAGCAGTTCTTC. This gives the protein CASSQQGPINEQFF.

CDR3 DNA: TGTGCCACCAGCAGAGGTATTTCTTCTGGGGCCAACGTCCTGACTTTC. This encodes CATSRGISSGANVLTF. This chain joins TRBV15 and TRBJ2-6; no firm D call. The germline gives CDR1 LNHNV, CDR2 YYDKDF (reference sequence). The ends were cut back, 1 base at V and 1 base at J, with 8 bases in the middle. This CDR3 is built from 16 residues. Combining the CDR3 with reference TRBV15 and TRBJ2-6 gives the whole variable domain DAMVIQNPRYQVTQFGKPVTLSCSQTLNHNVMYWYQQKSSQAPKLLFHYYDKDFNNEADTPDNFQSRRPNTSFCFLDIRSPGLGDTAMYLCATSRGISSGANVLTFGAGSRLTVL.

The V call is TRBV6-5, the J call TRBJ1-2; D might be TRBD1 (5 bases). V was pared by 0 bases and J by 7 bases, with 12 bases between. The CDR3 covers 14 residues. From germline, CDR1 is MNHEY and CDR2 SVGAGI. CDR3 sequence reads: CASSYSVQGRGYTF. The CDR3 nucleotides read TGTGCCAGCAGTTACTCAGTGCAGGGCCGTGGCTACACCTTC.

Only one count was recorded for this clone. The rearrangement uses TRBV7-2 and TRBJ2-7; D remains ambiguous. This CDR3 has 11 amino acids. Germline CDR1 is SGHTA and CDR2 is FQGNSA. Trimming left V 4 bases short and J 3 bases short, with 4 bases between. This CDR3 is CASSSYYEQYF. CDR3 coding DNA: TGTGCCAGCAGCTCATACTACGAGCAGTACTTC.

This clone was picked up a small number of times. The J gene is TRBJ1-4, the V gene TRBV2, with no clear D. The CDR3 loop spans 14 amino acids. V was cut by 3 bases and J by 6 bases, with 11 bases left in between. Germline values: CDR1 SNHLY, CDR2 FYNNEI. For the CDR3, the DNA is TGTGCCAGCAGTGAGTTAGGGTGGGATGAAAAACTGTTTTTT. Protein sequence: CASSELGWDEKLFF.

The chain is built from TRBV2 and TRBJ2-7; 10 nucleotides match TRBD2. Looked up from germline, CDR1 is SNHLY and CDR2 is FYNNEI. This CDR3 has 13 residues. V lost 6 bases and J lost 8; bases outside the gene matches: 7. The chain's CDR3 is CASSGLAGEKQYF. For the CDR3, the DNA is TGTGCCAGCAGCGGGCTAGCGGGAGAAAAGCAGTACTTC.

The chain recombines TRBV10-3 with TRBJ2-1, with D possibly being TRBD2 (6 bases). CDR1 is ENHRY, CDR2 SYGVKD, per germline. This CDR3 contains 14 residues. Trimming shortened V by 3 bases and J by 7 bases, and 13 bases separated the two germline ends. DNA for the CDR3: TGTGCCATCAGTGACTCGGACTATCCTAATGAGCAGTTCTTC. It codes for CAISDSDYPNEQFF.

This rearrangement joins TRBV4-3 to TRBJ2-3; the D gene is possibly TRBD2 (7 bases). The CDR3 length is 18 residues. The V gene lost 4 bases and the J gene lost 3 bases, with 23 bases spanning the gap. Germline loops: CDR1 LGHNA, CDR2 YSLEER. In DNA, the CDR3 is TGCGCCAGCAGCCGAGAAGCCGGGGGGCGGGGGTCAACAGATACGCAGTATTTT. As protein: CASSREAGGRGSTDTQYF.